This TCR beta chain stems from a study of shared clonotypes between healthy human individuals. The study's findings and limits: Larger estimated richness was generally recorded for naive subsets relative to memory subsets. Rarefaction curves obtained for sorted subsets showed sequencing incomplete despite large depth. A handful of donors showed sharing of roughly 5% of naive CD4 clonotypes.

Trimming stripped 4 bases from V and 4 bases from J, with 17 bases between. The CDR3 has 15 residues. From germline, CDR1 is MNHEY and CDR2 SMNVEV (reference sequence). The method was immunoSEQ multiplex PCR; TCRdb's version includes in-frame clones alone and lacks a portion of them. The sample gives some 2.1 million clones, 90% to 95% of which show up once; around 1.8% is in the top ten. As for this clone: The antigen is not known.

CD45RO-negative, CCR7-positively selected cells formed the naive CD8 fraction, excluding terminally differentiated effector memory CD45RA+ cells. This clonotype was obtained from a man aged 18-30 years in good health. Some clones in this sample may be carry-over from other donors' samples. The chain has TRBV27 and TRBJ2-7; tentative D call: TRBD2 (5 bases). The sample taken for sequencing was naive CD8+ T cells from PBMCs. The CDR3 spells CASSYEGAPGYEQYF. Written as DNA, the CDR3 is TGTGCCAGCAGTTACGAGGGAGCTCCGGGGTACGAGCAGTACTTC.